This TCR beta chain comes out of a study of patients and donors after allogeneic stem cell transplantation. TCRdb passed the RT-PCR reads through MiXCR, listing each CDR3 protein once. Here the sample spans roughly 230,000 distinct CDR3 sequences, over 12% being singletons. The CDR3 contains 16 residues. V trimming: 3 bases; J trimming: 4 bases; junction bases outside the gene matches: 9. CDR1 and CDR2 from the germline V gene are KGHSH and LQKENI. The receptor comes from a human donor who was either an allogeneic HSCT recipient or a stem cell or donor lymphocyte infusion donor (not recorded which). It is not recorded whose cells these are; they may come from a transplant donor. The chain links TRBV18 to TRBJ2-1; TRBD2 matches 7 bases. Sequencing used blood, either unsorted or a sorted T cell fraction (not recorded which). The CDR3 sequence is CASSPVDNSGYNEQFF. The CDR3 nucleotides read TGTGCCAGCTCACCCGTGGATAATAGCGGGTACAATGAGCAGTTCTTC.